This TCR beta chain is from a study of siplizumab effects on memory and regulatory T cells. Study outcomes and limitations: An assignable naive or memory phenotype was lacking in roughly 75-95% of proliferating CD4+ or CD8+ clones. Siplizumab caused a significant drop in alloreactive sequences traceable to unstimulated CD4+ memory cells.

Regarding this clone: Its antigen is as yet unknown.

TCRdb's copy holds only in-frame clones and misses some; the assay was immunoSEQ multiplex PCR. The profile shows some 110,000 clones, around 94% of them singletons. CDR3 length equals 15 residues. Looked up from germline, CDR1 is SGHVS and CDR2 is FQNEAQ. V was trimmed by 3 bases and J by 1 base, leaving 12 bases between them. The receptor comes from a human donor in good health. The chain couples TRBV7-8 to TRBJ1-1; weak D call: TRBD1 (6 bases). Source material: non-Treg CD4+ T cells sorted from blood. The CDR3 sequence is CASSFSDRRNTEAFF. For the CDR3, the DNA is TGTGCCAGCAGCTTCTCCGACAGGAGGAACACTGAAGCTTTCTTT. Together with reference TRBV7-8 and TRBJ1-1, the CDR3 gives the full variable domain: GAGVSQSPRYKVAKRGQDVALRCDPISGHVSLFWYQQALGQGPEFLTYFQNEAQLDKSGLPSDRFFAERPEGSVSTLKIQRTQQEDSAVYLCASSFSDRRNTEAFFGQGTRLTVV.